The 15 T cell receptor beta chains listed next were all sequenced from one sample in a study of blood T cell repertoires in COVID-19. Produced via immunoSEQ multiplex PCR; TCRdb's table is partial and in-frame only. The repertoire holds approximately 110,000 clones, with 65% to 75% as singletons. Source material: peripheral blood. These receptors were collected from an elderly man with acute or convalescent COVID-19.

The chain couples TRBV7-6 to TRBJ2-1, with TRBD1 matching 11 bases. The CDR3 consists of 15 residues. With V trimmed by 5 bases and J by 7 bases, 7 bases remained unmatched. The germline V gene encodes CDR1 SGHVS and CDR2 FNYEAQ. DNA for the CDR3: TGTGCCAGCAGCCAAGGACAGGGGGCGGAAAATGAGCAGTTCTTC. Translation gives CASSQGQGAENEQFF.

The CDR3 region is CASSLTLARGNTIYF. DNA of the CDR3: TGTGCCAGCAGCTTAACTTTGGCTAGGGGAAACACCATATATTTT. The J gene is TRBJ1-3, the V gene TRBV7-2, with D unclear. Germline CDR1 reads SGHTA; CDR2 reads FQGNSA. The CDR3 loop spans 15 amino acids. V shed 2 bases and J shed 4 bases, with 12 bases lying between them.

The rearrangement links TRBV5-6 to TRBJ2-6; D is undetermined. Trimming took off 2 bases at V and 2 bases at J, with 2 bases between the two ends. The CDR3 extends over 13 amino acids. In germline, CDR1 is SGHDT, CDR2 YYEEEE. CDR3 residues: CASSFTGANVLTF. CDR3 DNA sequence: TGTGCCAGCAGCTTTACTGGGGCCAACGTCCTGACTTTC.

This clone was counted many times. The genes are TRBV4-1 and TRBJ1-2, with 9 bases identical to TRBD1. Losses at the gene ends were 4 bases for V and 5 bases for J; bases not matched to a gene: 2. Germline-derived CDR1 and CDR2 are MGHRA and YSYEKL. There are 13 residues in the CDR3. The CDR3, as DNA: TGCGCCAGCAGCCTACAGGGGGCGTATGGCTACACCTTC. It codes for CASSLQGAYGYTF.

The CDR3 here is CAISESAVGLGGGEAFF. The DNA of the CDR3 is TGTGCCATCAGTGAGTCCGCCGTGGGGTTGGGGGGAGGTGAAGCTTTCTTT. This chain links TRBV10-3 with TRBJ1-1; maybe TRBD1 (5 bases). The germline V gene encodes CDR1 ENHRY and CDR2 SYGVKD. The CDR3 is made up of 17 amino acids. V was trimmed by 0 bases and J by 7 bases, leaving 21 bases between them.

The gene calls are TRBV4-3 and TRBJ1-4; TRBD1 might be the D (5 bases). The CDR3 length is 13 residues. Trimming cost V 3 bases and J 7 bases, with 9 bases left between them. Germline lookup yields CDR1 LGHNA and CDR2 YSLEER. In DNA, the CDR3 is TGCGCCAGCAGCCAGGGGACTGGTGAAAAACTGTTTTTT. It codes for CASSQGTGEKLFF.

The genes are TRBV5-5 and TRBJ2-7; 12 bases are shared with TRBD1. Trimming removed 0 bases from V and 9 bases from J; junction bases left unmatched: 7. The germline CDR1 and CDR2 sequences are SGHKS and YYEKEE (reference sequence). The CDR3 consists of 15 residues. As DNA, the CDR3 is TGTGCCAGCAGCTTGGATGGGACAGGGGGCGGCCTGCAGTACTTC. Residues: CASSLDGTGGGLQYF.

The count of this clone is one. The chain employs TRBV5-1 and TRBJ2-2, with D possibly being TRBD2 (6 bases). Deletions cut 7 bases from V and 3 bases from J, with 10 bases between. Germline-derived CDR1 and CDR2 are SGHRS and YFSETQ. CDR3 length equals 13 residues. Here the CDR3 reads CASSSDDTGELFF. CDR3 sequence (DNA): TGCGCCAGCTCTAGCGATGACACCGGGGAGCTGTTTTTT.

This clone was detected only once. This chain links TRBV5-1 with TRBJ2-1, with a tentative D call TRBD1 (6 bases). The germline V gene encodes CDR1 SGHRS and CDR2 YFSETQ. The CDR3 totals 12 residues. V was shortened by 3 bases and J by 6 bases, with 7 bases between the two germline ends. DNA for the CDR3: TGCGCCAGCAGCTGGGGGCTCAATGAGCAGTTCTTC. Amino acid sequence: CASSWGLNEQFF.

This clone was recorded many times. The chain carries TRBV7-6 and TRBJ2-5, with 8 bases that match TRBD2. V lost 1 base and J lost 1; bases outside the gene matches: 2. CDR1 and CDR2 from the germline V gene are SGHVS and FNYEAQ. The length of the CDR3 is 15 residues. The CDR3 coding sequence is TGTGCCAGCAGCTTAGAACTAGCGGTCCAAGAGACCCAGTACTTC. Its translation: CASSLELAVQETQYF.

V gene TRBV28 combines with J gene TRBJ1-2, with a weak D call TRBD1 (6 bases). The V gene's germline CDR1 is MDHEN and CDR2 SYDVKM. Trimming took off 7 bases at V and 2 bases at J, with 17 bases between the two ends. There are 15 residues in the CDR3. DNA of the CDR3: TGTGCCAGCACATTTTTCAGGGGTTTAAACTATGGCTACACCTTC. Its protein product is CASTFFRGLNYGYTF.

The table lists this clone with a few counts. The V and J genes are TRBV11-2 and TRBJ2-1, with no clear D. The V and J ends lost 1 base and 7 bases respectively, with 8 bases between them. Germline assignment: CDR1 SGHAT and CDR2 FQNNGV. The CDR3 runs to 13 residues. The DNA of the CDR3 is TGTGCCAGCAGCTTAGTGTCGGAGAATGAGCAGTTCTTC. It is translated as CASSLVSENEQFF.

This chain joins TRBV6-6 and TRBJ2-2, with a weak D call TRBD1 (7 bases). Trimming pared 8 bases from V and 4 bases from J, leaving 14 bases between. This CDR3 is built from 14 residues. Germline assignment: CDR1 MNHNY and CDR2 SVGAGI (reference sequence). The CDR3, as DNA: TGTGCCAGCGTGGCCAGGGGGGTCACCGGGGAGCTGTTTTTT. It translates to CASVARGVTGELFF.

This chain connects TRBV3-1 (or the pseudogene TRBV3-2) to TRBJ1-6; tentatively, D is TRBD1 (5 bases). The CDR3 covers 16 residues. CDR1 is LGHDT, CDR2 YNNKEL, per germline (reference sequence). The V gene lost 4 bases and the J gene lost 6 bases, with 16 bases spanning the gap. The CDR3 sequence is CASSPRGGDFNSPLHF. CDR3 coding DNA: TGTGCCAGCAGCCCAAGGGGCGGGGATTTTAATTCACCCCTCCACTTT.

This clone showed up just once. V gene TRBV11-1 combines with J gene TRBJ2-1, with 9 bases lining up with TRBD1. The trim removed 4 bases at V and 8 bases at J, leaving 9 bases unmatched. Per germline, CDR1 SGHAT and CDR2 FQDESV (reference sequence). The length of the CDR3 is 15 residues. The CDR3 loop is CASSSWTGVDYEQFF. In DNA form, the CDR3 reads TGTGCCAGCAGCTCATGGACAGGGGTGGATTATGAGCAGTTCTTC.